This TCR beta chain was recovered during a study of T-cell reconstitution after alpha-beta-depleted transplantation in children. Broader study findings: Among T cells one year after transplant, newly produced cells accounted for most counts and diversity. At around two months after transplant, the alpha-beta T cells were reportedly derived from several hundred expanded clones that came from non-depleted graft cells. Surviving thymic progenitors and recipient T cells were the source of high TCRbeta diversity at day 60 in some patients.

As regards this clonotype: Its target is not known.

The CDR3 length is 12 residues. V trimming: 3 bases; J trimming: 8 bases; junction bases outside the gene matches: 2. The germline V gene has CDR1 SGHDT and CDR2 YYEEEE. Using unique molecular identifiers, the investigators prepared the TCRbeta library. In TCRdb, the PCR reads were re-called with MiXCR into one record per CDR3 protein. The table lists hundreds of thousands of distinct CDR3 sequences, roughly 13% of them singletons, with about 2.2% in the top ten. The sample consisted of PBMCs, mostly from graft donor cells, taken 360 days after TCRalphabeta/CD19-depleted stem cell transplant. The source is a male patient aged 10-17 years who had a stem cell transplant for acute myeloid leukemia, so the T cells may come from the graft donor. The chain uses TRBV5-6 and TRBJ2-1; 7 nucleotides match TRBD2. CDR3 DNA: TGTGCCAGCAGCTGGGGGAGGGATGAGCAGTTCTTC. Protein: CASSWGRDEQFF.